This T cell receptor beta chain was recorded in a study of blood T cell repertoires in COVID-19. Study-wide context: The samples span acute and convalescent COVID-19 from the United States, Italy and Spain.

Clones were read by immunoSEQ multiplex PCR, and TCRdb kept only the in-frame ones, dropping some. The repertoire holds about 110,000 clones, 75% to 90% seen once, with about a third in the top ten. V lost 4 bases and J lost 5, with 14 bases in between. CDR1 and CDR2 (germline): SGHTA, FQGNSA. The CDR3 is 14 amino acids. The source of this sequence is a woman older than 75 with acute or convalescent COVID-19. The chain recombines TRBV7-2 with TRBJ2-5, with D possibly being TRBD1 (5 bases). The sequencing input was peripheral blood. Here the CDR3 DNA reads TGTGCCAGCAGCTACCCAGGGTTCTGGGAGACCCAGTACTTC. The encoded protein is CASSYPGFWETQYF.